This T cell receptor (beta chain) stems from a study of CD8 T cells in ankylosing spondylitis. Notes on the study in general: Existing reports had already noted some motif variants in reactive arthritis synovial fluid and blood. Peripheral blood held disease-linked clones only at relatively low frequency, and these were CD8+. Characteristic of ankylosing spondylitis blood, it appeared, was a TCR beta motif comprising 7 to 9 highly homologous variants.

The V gene's germline CDR1 is KGHSH and CDR2 LQKENI. The CDR3 totals 14 residues. V dropped 8 bases and J dropped 2 bases, with 15 bases sitting between them. Of note for this clonotype: Its antigen remains unidentified.

A quantitative 5'-RACE method, one with molecular barcodes, was used to make TCR beta libraries. TCRdb itself ran the 5' RACE reads through MiXCR, one entry per CDR3 protein. The sample gives about 800,000 distinct CDR3 sequences, 10% to 15% of which show up once; around 0.51% is in the top ten. This TCR came from a male donor with ankylosing spondylitis. The sequencing sample was made of blood, either unsorted or a sorted T cell fraction (not recorded which). This chain links TRBV18 with TRBJ1-1; the D is unclear. CDR3 in amino acids: CASGRNGYNTEAFF. In nucleotides, the CDR3 is TGTGCCAGCGGCCGCAATGGGTACAACACTGAAGCTTTCTTT.